These 32 T cell receptor beta chains came from one sample sequenced in a study of blood T cell repertoires in COVID-19. Clones were sequenced by immunoSEQ multiplex PCR, and TCRdb holds only the in-frame ones, with some missing. The top ten hold 2.2% of the sample, which has approximately 230,000 clones, roughly 85% seen once. The sequencing input was peripheral blood. The receptors originated from a man aged 30 to 39 who had recovered from COVID-19.

The chain uses TRBV7-9 and TRBJ1-6; D is possibly TRBD1 (6 bases). The CDR3 has 15 residues. CDR1 and CDR2 (germline): SEHNR, FQNEAQ (reference sequence). Trimming left V 4 bases short and J 7 bases short, with 14 bases between. CDR3: CASSSQGRGNSPLHF. The CDR3 DNA reads TGTGCCAGCAGCTCCCAGGGGCGCGGGAATTCACCCCTCCACTTT.

The chain employs TRBV4-2 and TRBJ2-7; TRBD1 matches at 8 bases. There are 16 residues in the CDR3. The germline V gene has CDR1 LGHNA and CDR2 YNFKEQ. V lost 0 bases and J lost 0; bases outside the gene matches: 4. CDR3 sequence (DNA): TGTGCCAGCAGCCAAGATAGGACAGGGATCTCCTACGAGCAGTACTTC. Its protein product is CASSQDRTGISYEQYF.

The chain employs TRBV30 and TRBJ1-1; 8 positions match TRBD1. V gave up 1 base and J gave up 1 base; unmatched junction bases: 5. This CDR3 is 15 amino acids long. Germline-derived CDR1 and CDR2 are GTSNPN and SVGIG (reference sequence). The CDR3 DNA reads TGTGCCTGGAGTGCGACGACAGGGGCGAACACTGAAGCTTTCTTT. Its translation: CAWSATTGANTEAFF.

The V and J genes are TRBV14 and TRBJ1-2; TRBD1 is a possible D gene (6 bases). Germline V gene lookup returns CDR1 SGHDN and CDR2 FVKESK. Trimming removed 4 bases from V and 3 bases from J, with 15 bases in between. This CDR3 has 15 residues. CDR3 loop: CASSPRIDRHYGYTF. CDR3 DNA: TGTGCCAGCAGCCCTAGGATAGACAGGCACTATGGCTACACCTTC.

The chain is built from TRBV5-4 and TRBJ1-1; TRBD1 is a possible D gene (6 bases). Per the germline V gene, CDR1 is SGHNT and CDR2 is YYREEE (reference sequence). The length of the CDR3 is 13 residues. Trimming left V 3 bases short and J 10 bases short, with 16 bases between. This chain's CDR3 is CASSSQGRLGAFF. The CDR3, as DNA: TGTGCCAGCAGCTCACAGGGTCGTTTAGGAGCTTTCTTT.

This chain connects TRBV12-3 or TRBV12-4 to TRBJ2-7; the D gene is possibly TRBD1 (5 bases). V gave up 2 bases and J gave up 6 bases, with 11 bases separating them. The CDR3 is made up of 13 amino acids. The DNA of the CDR3 is TGTGCCAGCAGTTTATCGGACATGGGCGAGCAGTACTTC. It codes for CASSLSDMGEQYF.

The chain has TRBV4-3 and TRBJ2-7; D unclear. Germline V gene data show CDR1 as LGHNA and CDR2 as YSLEER. Trimming left V 2 bases short and J 0 bases short, with 8 bases between. The CDR3 runs to 14 residues. This chain's CDR3 is CASSQQLGSYEQYF. For the CDR3, the DNA is TGCGCCAGCAGCCAACAACTTGGCTCCTACGAGCAGTACTTC.

V and J are TRBV6-6 and TRBJ2-3, with 11 bases lining up with TRBD2. With 5 bases clipped from V and 4 bases from J, the junction kept 2 bases outside the gene matches. This CDR3 has 14 amino acids. Germline V gene data show CDR1 as MNHNY and CDR2 as SVGAGI (reference sequence). The CDR3 nucleotides read TGTGCCAGCAGTACTAGCGGGGGCCCAGATACGCAGTATTTT. This sequence encodes CASSTSGGPDTQYF.

This clone was seen only once. The V and J genes are TRBV6-5 and TRBJ1-2; 10 positions match TRBD1. Germline CDR1 and CDR2: MNHEY and SVGAGI. The CDR3 covers 13 residues. The trim removed 6 bases at V and 6 bases at J, leaving 4 bases unmatched. This CDR3 is CASSLGTGDGYTF. The CDR3, as DNA: TGTGCCAGCAGCCTCGGGACAGGGGATGGCTACACCTTC.

This chain connects TRBV5-4 to TRBJ2-3, with 9 bases identical to TRBD2. Germline CDR1 reads SGHNT; CDR2 reads YYREEE (reference sequence). Trimming took 6 bases from V and 2 from J; bases not matched to a gene: 10. The CDR3 contains 16 residues. The CDR3 DNA reads as TGTGCCAGCATCTCCCTAGCGGGGAGTTACACAGATACGCAGTATTTT. It specifies CASISLAGSYTDTQYF.

The chain has TRBV7-9 and TRBJ1-2; a weak D match, TRBD1 (6 bases). This CDR3 has 13 residues. The germline gives CDR1 SEHNR, CDR2 FQNEAQ (reference sequence). Trimming removed 5 bases from V and 6 bases from J, with 13 bases in between. The DNA for the CDR3 is TGTGCCAGCAGCCCGGACAGCGCCCATGGCTACACCTTC. The encoded protein is CASSPDSAHGYTF.

The J gene is TRBJ2-7, the V gene TRBV29-1; 11 bases match TRBD1. Germline V lookup: CDR1 SQVTM, CDR2 ANQGSEA. V gave up 6 bases and J gave up 3 bases; unmatched junction bases: 4. The CDR3 is 13 residues long. The CDR3 protein is CSVTGTGGYEQYF. In DNA, the CDR3 is TGCAGCGTAACCGGGACAGGGGGCTACGAGCAGTACTTC.

This rearrangement joins TRBV7-2 to TRBJ2-1; TRBD2 matches 10 bases. Germline V gene sequence: CDR1 SGHTA, CDR2 FQGNSA. J was trimmed by 6 bases and V by 4 bases; bases with no gene match: 6. The CDR3 covers 15 residues. The CDR3 sequence is CASSYSSGGVNEQFF. The CDR3 DNA follows: TGTGCCAGCAGCTATTCTAGCGGGGGCGTCAATGAGCAGTTCTTC. The full variable domain, rest sourced from reference TRBV7-2 and TRBJ2-1, is GAGVSQSPSNKVTEKGKDVELRCDPISGHTALYWYRQSLGQGLEFLIYFQGNSAPDKSGLPSDRFSAERTGGSVSTLTIQRTQQEDSAVYLCASSYSSGGVNEQFFGPGTRLTVL.

CDR3 sequence: CASSRVWTDTQYF. CDR3 nucleotide sequence: TGTGCCAGCAGTCGGGTATGGACAGATACGCAGTATTTT. The rearrangement links TRBV25-1 to TRBJ2-3, with D uncertain. Trimming took 5 bases from V and 3 from J, leaving 9 bases between them. Germline CDR1 and CDR2: MGHDK and SYGVNS. The CDR3 is 13 residues long.

This chain joins TRBV19 and TRBJ1-2; D gene ambiguous. The CDR3 runs 15 residues. Germline lookup yields CDR1 LNHDA and CDR2 SQIVND (reference sequence). V lost 0 bases to trimming and J lost 7 bases, with 15 bases between them. CDR3 coding DNA: TGTGCCAGTAGTATAGATTGGACTGTTAGGACTGGCTACACCTTC. This translates into CASSIDWTVRTGYTF. Looking up the rest from reference TRBV19 and TRBJ1-2 gives the full variable domain: DGGITQSPKYLFRKEGQNVTLSCEQNLNHDAMYWYRQDPGQGLRLIYYSQIVNDFQKGDIAEGYSVSREKKESFPLTVTSAQKNPTAFYLCASSIDWTVRTGYTFGSGTRLTVV.

V and J are TRBV6-5 and TRBJ1-1; a possible D gene is TRBD1 (5 bases). The V gene lost 7 bases and the J gene lost 5 bases, with 11 bases spanning the gap. Germline lookup yields CDR1 MNHEY and CDR2 SVGAGI. The CDR3 contains 12 residues. CDR3 amino acids: CASTGGFTEAFF. For the CDR3, the DNA is TGTGCCAGCACTGGGGGGTTTACTGAAGCTTTCTTT.

The J gene is TRBJ1-5, the V gene TRBV11-2, with D perhaps TRBD1 (5 bases). With 5 bases removed from V and 4 bases from J, the gap between germline ends came to 15 bases. The CDR3 has 15 amino acids. Germline loops: CDR1 SGHAT, CDR2 FQNNGV. The CDR3 region is CASSLGGTPNQPQHF. CDR3 nucleotide sequence: TGTGCCAGCAGCCTGGGAGGGACCCCTAATCAGCCCCAGCATTTT.

V is TRBV27 and J is TRBJ1-2; D unclear. Trimming took 3 bases from V and 0 from J, leaving 5 bases between them. The CDR3 length is 13 residues. CDR1 is MNHEY, CDR2 SMNVEV, per germline (reference sequence). CDR3 DNA sequence: TGTGCCAGCAGTTTGACACCTAACTATGGCTACACCTTC. Translating it yields CASSLTPNYGYTF.

The rearrangement joins TRBV27 to TRBJ1-6, with D unresolved. This CDR3 comprises 14 residues. The V and J ends lost 6 bases and 3 bases respectively, with 9 bases between them. The V gene's germline CDR1 is MNHEY and CDR2 SMNVEV (reference sequence). In DNA, the CDR3 is TGTGCCAGCAGGGAGGGAGGCTATAATTCACCCCTCCACTTT. Its protein product is CASREGGYNSPLHF.

J is TRBJ1-1 and V is TRBV19; TRBD1 is a possible D gene (6 bases). V was clipped by 4 bases and J by 1 base, with 10 bases between them. The CDR3 totals 14 residues. The germline V gene encodes CDR1 LNHDA and CDR2 SQIVND (reference sequence). In nucleotides, the CDR3 is TGTGCCAGTAGTAGCTCGGACAGGAACACTGAAGCTTTCTTT. Translating gives CASSSSDRNTEAFF.

The J gene is TRBJ2-2, the V gene TRBV6-5, with a tentative D call TRBD2 (6 bases). Trimming took off 10 bases at V and 3 bases at J, with 18 bases between the two ends. The germline gives CDR1 MNHEY, CDR2 SVGAGI. The CDR3 covers 15 residues. The CDR3 DNA is TGTGCCACCATGGGGGGTAATCGGGACACCGGGGAGCTGTTTTTT. This translates into CATMGGNRDTGELFF.

This clone appeared a few times. The rearrangement links TRBV7-2 to TRBJ1-6, with no clear D. CDR3 length equals 15 residues. Trimming shortened V by 8 bases and J by 7 bases, and 18 bases separated the two germline ends. Looked up from germline, CDR1 is SGHTA and CDR2 is FQGNSA. The CDR3 sequence: CASADLWHPNSPLHF. For the CDR3, the DNA is TGTGCCAGCGCCGATCTGTGGCATCCAAATTCACCCCTCCACTTT.

The chain links TRBV19 to TRBJ2-7, with 9 nucleotides matching TRBD1. The CDR3 consists of 14 residues. V shed 5 bases and J 3 bases; nucleotides not matched to a gene: 5. Germline V gene sequence: CDR1 LNHDA, CDR2 SQIVND (reference sequence). CDR3 in amino acids: CASSLRDRVYEQYF. The CDR3 DNA follows: TGTGCCAGTAGTCTCCGGGACAGGGTCTACGAGCAGTACTTC.

V and J are TRBV10-2 and TRBJ2-1; D is unclear. The CDR3 is made up of 15 amino acids. Germline V gives CDR1 WSHSY, CDR2 SAAADI. Trimming removed 5 bases at V and 0 bases at J, with 11 bases between. This CDR3 reads CASSSNRYSYNEQFF. CDR3 DNA sequence: TGCGCCAGCAGTTCTAACAGATACTCCTACAATGAGCAGTTCTTC.

The V gene is TRBV30, the J gene TRBJ2-4; D unresolved. The CDR3 extends over 14 amino acids. The germline V gene has CDR1 GTSNPN and CDR2 SVGIG (reference sequence). The CDR3 DNA reads TGTGCTTCAGCGCCAGACCTAGCCAAAAACATTCAGTACTTC. Translated: CASAPDLAKNIQYF.

The rearrangement joins TRBV29-1 to TRBJ1-5; no firm D call. CDR1 and CDR2 (germline): SQVTM, ANQGSEA. V was pared by 3 bases and J by 3 bases, with 9 bases between. This CDR3 has 13 amino acids. The CDR3 DNA reads as TGCAGCGTTGAGCGGGGTTCCAATCAGCCCCAGCATTTT. It translates to CSVERGSNQPQHF.

This clone has only one observation. CDR3 sequence reads: CASSYGTAGGSYGYTF. The CDR3 nucleotides read TGTGCCAGCAGTTACGGGACAGCGGGAGGGTCGTATGGCTACACCTTC. The genes are TRBV6-5 and TRBJ1-2, with TRBD1 identical over 7 bases. Germline V gives CDR1 MNHEY, CDR2 SVGAGI. The CDR3 contains 16 residues. Germline trimming cut 2 bases from V and 5 bases from J; bases unmatched to any gene: 11.

This sequence joins TRBV11-2 and TRBJ2-4; weak D call: TRBD1 (6 bases). This CDR3 spans 13 amino acids. The germline gives CDR1 SGHAT, CDR2 FQNNGV. V shed 5 bases and J shed 7 bases, with 12 bases lying between them. The CDR3 loop reads CASSLDRTNIQYF. CDR3 nucleotides: TGTGCCAGCAGCCTCGACAGGACTAACATTCAGTACTTC. The variable domain in full, with the rest retrieved from reference TRBV11-2 and TRBJ2-4, is EAGVAQSPRYKIIEKRQSVAFWCNPISGHATLYWYQQILGQGPKLLIQFQNNGVVDDSQLPKDRFSAERLKGVDSTLKIQPAKLEDSAVYLCASSLDRTNIQYFGAGTRLSVL.

The chain joins TRBV19 to TRBJ1-4, with D perhaps matching TRBD1 (5 bases). The CDR3 has 13 residues. CDR1 LNHDA and CDR2 SQIVND come from the germline V gene (reference sequence). Trimming removed 10 bases at V and 5 bases at J, with 14 bases between. CDR3 DNA sequence: TGTGCCACCACGGGGGGGGACAATGAAAAACTGTTTTTT. Translation: CATTGGDNEKLFF.

The chain recombines TRBV7-9 with TRBJ1-1; 8 bases match TRBD1. Germline V lookup: CDR1 SEHNR, CDR2 FQNEAQ (reference sequence). CDR3 size: 16 residues. The ends lost 3 bases at V and 0 bases at J; junction bases unmatched: 6. CDR3 protein: CASSFRQGPLNTEAFF. CDR3 bases: TGTGCCAGCAGCTTTCGACAGGGGCCACTGAACACTGAAGCTTTCTTT.

This clone came up once. The chain is built from TRBV6-4 and TRBJ2-1; D is perhaps TRBD2 (5 bases). Trimming cost V 4 bases and J 1 base, with 11 bases left between them. Germline V lookup: CDR1 MRHNA, CDR2 SNTAGT. The CDR3 contains 15 residues. This CDR3 reads CASSVTRISYNEQFF. The CDR3 coding sequence is TGTGCCAGCAGTGTAACTAGAATTTCCTACAATGAGCAGTTCTTC.

This chain links TRBV9 with TRBJ1-2; D might be TRBD1 (5 bases). The CDR3 is 14 residues long. The V end was cut by 0 bases, the J end by 7 bases, with 13 bases between. From germline, CDR1 is SGDLS and CDR2 YYNGEE. The CDR3 bases are TGTGCCAGCAGCGTAGCTCAGGGAATGGGTGGCTACACCTTC. Its protein is CASSVAQGMGGYTF.